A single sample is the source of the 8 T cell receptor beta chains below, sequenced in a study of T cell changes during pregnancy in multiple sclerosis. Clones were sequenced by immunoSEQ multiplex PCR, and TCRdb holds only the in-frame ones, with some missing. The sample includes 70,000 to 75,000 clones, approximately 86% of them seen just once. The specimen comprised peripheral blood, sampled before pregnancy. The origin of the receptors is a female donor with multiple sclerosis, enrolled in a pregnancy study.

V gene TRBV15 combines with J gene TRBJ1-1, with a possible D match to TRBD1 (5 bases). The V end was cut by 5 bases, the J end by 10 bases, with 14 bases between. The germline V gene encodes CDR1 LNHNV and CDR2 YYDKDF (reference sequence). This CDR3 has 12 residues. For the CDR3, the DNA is TGTGCCACCAGCCAATGGGGGGGTGGAGCTTTCTTT. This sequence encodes CATSQWGGGAFF.

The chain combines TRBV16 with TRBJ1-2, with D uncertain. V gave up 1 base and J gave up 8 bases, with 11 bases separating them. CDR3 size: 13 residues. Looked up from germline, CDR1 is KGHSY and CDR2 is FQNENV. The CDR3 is CASSQFPKEGYTF. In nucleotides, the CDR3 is TGTGCCAGCAGCCAATTCCCCAAAGAGGGCTACACCTTC.

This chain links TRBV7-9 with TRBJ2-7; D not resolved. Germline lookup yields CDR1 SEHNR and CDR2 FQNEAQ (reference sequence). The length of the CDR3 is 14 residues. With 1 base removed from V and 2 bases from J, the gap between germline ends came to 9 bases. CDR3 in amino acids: CASSLVLAAYEQYF. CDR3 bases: TGTGCCAGCAGCTTAGTATTGGCCGCCTACGAGCAGTACTTC.

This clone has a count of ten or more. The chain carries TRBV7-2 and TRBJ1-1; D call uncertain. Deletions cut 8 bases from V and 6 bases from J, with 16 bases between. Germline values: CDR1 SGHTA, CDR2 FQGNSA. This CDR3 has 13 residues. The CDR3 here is CASGIKGGPEAFF. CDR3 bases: TGTGCCAGCGGCATTAAGGGAGGTCCTGAAGCTTTCTTT.

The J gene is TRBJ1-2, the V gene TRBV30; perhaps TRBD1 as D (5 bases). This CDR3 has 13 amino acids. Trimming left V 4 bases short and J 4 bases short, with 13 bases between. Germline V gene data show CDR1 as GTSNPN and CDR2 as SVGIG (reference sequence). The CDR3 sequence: CAWTTGGAYGYTF. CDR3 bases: TGTGCCTGGACCACCGGGGGAGCCTATGGCTACACCTTC.

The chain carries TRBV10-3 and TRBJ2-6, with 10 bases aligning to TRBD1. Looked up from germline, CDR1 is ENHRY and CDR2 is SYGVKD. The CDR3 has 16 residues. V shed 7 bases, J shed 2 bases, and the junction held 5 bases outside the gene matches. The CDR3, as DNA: TGTGCCATCACTAGGGACAGGGGCCCTGGGGCCAACGTCCTGACTTTC. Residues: CAITRDRGPGANVLTF.

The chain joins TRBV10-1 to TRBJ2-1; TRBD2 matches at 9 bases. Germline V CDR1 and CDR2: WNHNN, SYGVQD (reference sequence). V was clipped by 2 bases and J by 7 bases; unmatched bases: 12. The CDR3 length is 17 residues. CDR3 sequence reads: CASSEGLATTPGNEQFF. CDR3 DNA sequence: TGCGCCAGCAGTGAGGGACTAGCGACAACCCCAGGAAATGAGCAGTTCTTC.

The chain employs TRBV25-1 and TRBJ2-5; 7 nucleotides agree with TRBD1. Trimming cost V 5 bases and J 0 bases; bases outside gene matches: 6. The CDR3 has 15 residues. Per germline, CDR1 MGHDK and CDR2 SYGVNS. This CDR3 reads CASSNPQGNQETQYF. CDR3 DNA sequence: TGTGCCAGCAGTAACCCACAGGGGAACCAAGAGACCCAGTACTTC.